The clone carrying this T cell receptor beta chain has at least ten counts. Its antigen is unidentified. The sample comes from a study of Graves' ophthalmopathy and Graves' hyperthyroidism. Study-wide findings and caveats: Appearing in blood as well were most expanded thyroid clonotypes above 0.001 frequency. The 13-signature model separated ophthalmopathy from stable hyperthyroidism at 85% to 90% sensitivity and roughly 83% specificity.

The CDR3 is made up of 16 amino acids. V lost 1 base, J lost 2 bases, and 6 bases stayed unmatched. The germline V gene encodes CDR1 LGHNT and CDR2 FRNRAP. TCR beta CDR3 regions were amplified from RNA transcripts. Amplification began with first-round RT-PCR using HTBI primers, then second-round multiplex PCR was performed. TCRdb re-called the multiplex PCR reads through MiXCR, storing one row per CDR3 protein. The sample yields approximately 460,000 distinct CDR3 sequences, about an eighth seen once. A duration under 3 months, NOSPECS ≥4, CAS ≥3 and moderate-to-severe activity characterized the donors with ophthalmopathy.

V usage is TRBV12-5 and J usage is TRBJ2-7; 9 bases line up with TRBD1. Input material: blood. The source is a woman aged 25 to 45 with Graves' ophthalmopathy. In DNA form, the CDR3 reads TGTGCTAGTGGTTTGGGCCGGGACAGGGATACCTACGAGCAGTACTTC. It specifies CASGLGRDRDTYEQYF.